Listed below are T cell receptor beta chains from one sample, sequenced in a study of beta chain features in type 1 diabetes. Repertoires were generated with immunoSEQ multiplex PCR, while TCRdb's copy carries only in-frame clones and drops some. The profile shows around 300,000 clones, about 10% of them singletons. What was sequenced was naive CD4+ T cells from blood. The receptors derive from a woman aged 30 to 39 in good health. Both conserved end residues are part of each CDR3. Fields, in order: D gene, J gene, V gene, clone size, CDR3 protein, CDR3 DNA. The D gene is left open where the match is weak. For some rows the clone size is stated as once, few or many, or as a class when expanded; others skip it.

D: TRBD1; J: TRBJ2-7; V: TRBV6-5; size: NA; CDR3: CASSRPGTAFYEQYF; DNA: TGTGCCAGCAGCCGCCCCGGGACAGCCTTTTACGAGCAGTACTTC
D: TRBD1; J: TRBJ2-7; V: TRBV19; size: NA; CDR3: CASSPAGTGRYEQYF; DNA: TGTGCCAGTAGTCCGGCCGGGACAGGGCGTTACGAGCAGTACTTC
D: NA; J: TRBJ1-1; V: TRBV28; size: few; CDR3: CASSSPGGVVTEAFF; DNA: TGTGCCAGCAGTTCTCCCGGGGGGGTGGTCACTGAAGCTTTCTTT
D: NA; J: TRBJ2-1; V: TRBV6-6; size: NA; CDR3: CASRGGNEVNEQFF; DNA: TGTGCCAGCAGAGGCGGGAATGAGGTCAATGAGCAGTTCTTC
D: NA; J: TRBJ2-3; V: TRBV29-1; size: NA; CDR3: CSVGRLASTDTQYF; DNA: TGCAGCGTTGGGCGTCTAGCTAGCACAGATACGCAGTATTTT
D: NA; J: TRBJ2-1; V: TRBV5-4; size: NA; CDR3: CASSLGGSSYNEQFF; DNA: TGTGCCAGCAGCTTGGGCGGTAGCTCCTACAATGAGCAGTTCTTC
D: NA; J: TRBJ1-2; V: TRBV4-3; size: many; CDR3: CASSQVSSGISGYTF; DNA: TGCGCCAGCAGCCAAGTGTCATCAGGGATCAGCGGCTACACCTTC
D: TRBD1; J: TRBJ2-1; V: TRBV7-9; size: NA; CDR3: CASSLVPTGMDRDNEQFF; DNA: TGTGCCAGCAGCTTAGTCCCGACAGGGATGGACCGAGACAATGAGCAGTTCTTC
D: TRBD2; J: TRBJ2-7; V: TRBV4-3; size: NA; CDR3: CASSQDVGGSPYEQYF; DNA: TGCGCCAGCAGCCAAGATGTGGGCGGGAGCCCGTACGAGCAGTACTTC
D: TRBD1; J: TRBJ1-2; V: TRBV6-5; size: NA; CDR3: CASSGQGQYGYTF; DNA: TGTGCCAGCAGTGGACAGGGGCAGTATGGCTACACCTTC
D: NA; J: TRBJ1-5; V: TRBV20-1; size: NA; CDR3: CSASVLQPQHF; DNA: TGCAGTGCTTCGGTTTTGCAGCCCCAGCATTTT
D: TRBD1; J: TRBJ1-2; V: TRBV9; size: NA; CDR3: CASSVLGTGSNYGYTF; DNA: TGTGCCAGCAGCGTACTAGGGACAGGTTCTAACTATGGCTACACCTTC
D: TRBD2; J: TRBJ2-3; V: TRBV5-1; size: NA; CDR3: CASSLASFAGDMSDTQYF; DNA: TGCGCCAGCAGCTTGGCGTCCTTTGCGGGAGACATGTCAGATACGCAGTATTTT
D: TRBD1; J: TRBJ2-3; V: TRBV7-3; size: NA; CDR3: CASSFQQGADTQYF; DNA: TGTGCCAGCAGCTTTCAACAGGGGGCTGATACGCAGTATTTT
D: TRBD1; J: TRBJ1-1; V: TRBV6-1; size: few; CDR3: CASSRTGGNTEAFF; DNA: TGTGCCAGCAGTCGGACAGGGGGTAACACTGAAGCTTTCTTT
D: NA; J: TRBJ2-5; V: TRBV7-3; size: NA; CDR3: CASSLTGRRNQETQYF; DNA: TGTGCCAGCAGCTTAACGGGTCGGAGAAACCAAGAGACCCAGTACTTC
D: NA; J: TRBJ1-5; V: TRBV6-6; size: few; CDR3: CASSWTDSNQPQHF; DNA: TGTGCCAGCAGTTGGACAGATAGCAATCAGCCCCAGCATTTT
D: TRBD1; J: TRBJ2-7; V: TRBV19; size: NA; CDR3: CASSLTGDYEQYF; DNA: TGTGCCAGTAGCCTCACAGGGGACTACGAGCAGTACTTC
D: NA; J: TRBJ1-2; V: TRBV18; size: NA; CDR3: CASSPSSGDYGYTF; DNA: TGTGCCAGCTCACCCTCTTCAGGCGACTATGGCTACACCTTC
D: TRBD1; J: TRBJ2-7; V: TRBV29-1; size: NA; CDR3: CSVWAGGGEQYF; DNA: TGCAGCGTTTGGGCAGGGGGCGGCGAGCAGTACTTC
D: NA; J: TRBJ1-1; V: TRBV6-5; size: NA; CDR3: CASSYGASNTEAFF; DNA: TGTGCCAGCAGTTACGGGGCCAGCAACACTGAAGCTTTCTTT
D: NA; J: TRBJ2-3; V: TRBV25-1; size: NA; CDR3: CASSELADHHTQYF; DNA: TGTGCCAGCAGTGAACTGGCAGATCACCATACGCAGTATTTT
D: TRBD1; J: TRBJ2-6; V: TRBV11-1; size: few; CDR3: CASRGQGSAGANVLTF; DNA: TGTGCCAGCAGAGGACAGGGAAGCGCTGGGGCCAACGTCCTGACTTTC
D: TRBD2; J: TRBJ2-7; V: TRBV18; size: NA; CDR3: CASSPETSGSPHEQYF; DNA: TGTGCCAGCTCACCCGAGACTAGCGGGAGTCCCCACGAGCAGTACTTC
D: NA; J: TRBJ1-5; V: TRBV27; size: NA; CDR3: CASSLEGVSNQPQHF; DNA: TGTGCCAGCAGTTTAGAGGGGGTTAGCAATCAGCCCCAGCATTTT
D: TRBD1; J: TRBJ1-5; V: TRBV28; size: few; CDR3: CASSSLGQDNQPQHF; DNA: TGTGCCAGCAGTTCCTTAGGACAGGACAATCAGCCCCAGCATTTT
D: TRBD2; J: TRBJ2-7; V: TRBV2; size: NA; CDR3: CARGREGTYEQYF; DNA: TGTGCCAGGGGCCGGGAGGGGACTTACGAGCAGTACTTC
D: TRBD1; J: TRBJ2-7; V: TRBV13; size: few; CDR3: CASSSRDRGRDEQYF; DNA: TGTGCCAGCAGCAGCCGGGACAGGGGGCGCGACGAGCAGTACTTC
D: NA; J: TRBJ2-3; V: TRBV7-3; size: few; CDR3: CATSGASSTDTQYF; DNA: TGTGCCACCTCAGGGGCTTCTAGCACAGATACGCAGTATTTT